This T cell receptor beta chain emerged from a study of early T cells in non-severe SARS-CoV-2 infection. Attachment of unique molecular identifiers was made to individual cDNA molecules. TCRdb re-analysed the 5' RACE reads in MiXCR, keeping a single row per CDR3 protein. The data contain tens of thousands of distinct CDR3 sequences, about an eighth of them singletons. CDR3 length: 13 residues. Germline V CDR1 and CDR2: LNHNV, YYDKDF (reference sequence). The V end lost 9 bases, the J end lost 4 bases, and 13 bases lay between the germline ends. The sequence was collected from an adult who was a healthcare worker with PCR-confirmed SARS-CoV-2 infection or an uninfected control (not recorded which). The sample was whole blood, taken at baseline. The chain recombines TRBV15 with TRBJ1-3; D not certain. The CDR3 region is CATGALGGNTIYF. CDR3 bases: TGTGCCACAGGAGCCCTAGGAGGAAACACCATATATTTT. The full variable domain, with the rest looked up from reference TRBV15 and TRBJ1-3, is DAMVIQNPRYQVTQFGKPVTLSCSQTLNHNVMYWYQQKSSQAPKLLFHYYDKDFNNEADTPDNFQSRRPNTSFCFLDIRSPGLGDTAMYLCATGALGGNTIYFGEGSWLTVV.